This TCR beta chain appears in the sequencing data of a study of blood T cell repertoires in COVID-19. Study-level background: Acute-phase and convalescent COVID-19 samples originated in the United States, Italy and Spain. PBMCs, B-cell-depleted T cells, or T cells were the source of the cDNA or gDNA that made up the material.

With V trimmed by 4 bases and J by 8 bases, 5 bases remained unmatched. The CDR3 covers 13 residues. Germline V lookup: CDR1 SGHAT, CDR2 FQDESV (reference sequence). Per the original data handling: Estimates of nucleated cell counts were drawn from the amplification of reference gene primers. Profiling relied on immunoSEQ multiplex PCR, and the TCRdb table lists in-frame clones only, not all of them. V and J calls and clone size are as listed in that table; D and trimming were resolved from the DNA. The table lists 140,000 to 150,000 clones, around 81% of them singletons. The sequenced sample consisted of peripheral blood. This TCR was recovered from a human donor with acute or convalescent COVID-19. The donor label of this sample is uncertain. The chain uses TRBV11-1 and TRBJ1-2, with 9 positions matching TRBD1. CDR3 in DNA: TGTGCCAGCAGCTCCGGGACAGGGAAGGGCTACACCTTC. Translation: CASSSGTGKGYTF.